Shown below are 25 T cell receptor beta chains from a single sample sequenced in a study of control samples from healthy donors and cancer patients. Using immunoSEQ multiplex PCR, the repertoire was profiled, and TCRdb retains in-frame clones only, with some absent. The sample includes about 130,000 clones, about 88% of them seen just once. Input material: blood. These TCRs come from a man in his fifties or sixties in good health.

The chain carries TRBV30 and TRBJ1-2; D not resolved. V was shortened by 7 bases and J by 8 bases, with 14 bases between the two germline ends. The length of the CDR3 is 11 residues. Germline V gene sequence: CDR1 GTSNPN, CDR2 SVGIG (reference sequence). The CDR3 nucleotides are TGTGCCTTACACGGAGAAGGCGGCTACACCTTC. Translation gives CALHGEGGYTF.

This rearrangement joins TRBV28 to TRBJ1-5; unclear D gene. Germline lookup yields CDR1 MDHEN and CDR2 SYDVKM. This CDR3 has 13 amino acids. V was cut by 6 bases and J by 6 bases, with 12 bases left in between. The CDR3 coding sequence is TGTGCCAGCAGCCCGACCGGGGTTCAGCCCCAGCATTTT. It encodes CASSPTGVQPQHF.

This clone was found once. This chain uses TRBV4-1 with TRBJ1-5, with D possibly matching TRBD1 (5 bases). CDR1 and CDR2 (germline): MGHRA, YSYEKL. Deletions cut 0 bases from V and 2 bases from J, with 20 bases between. The CDR3 sequence is 19 residues long. The CDR3 coding sequence is TGCGCCAGCAGCCAAGAGCGACAACCGGGGTCAGGGCGCAATCAGCCCCAGCATTTT. Translation gives CASSQERQPGSGRNQPQHF.

The chain recombines TRBV2 with TRBJ1-6; possible D gene TRBD1, 6 bases. CDR1 and CDR2 (germline): SNHLY, FYNNEI. Trimming stripped 4 bases from V and 10 bases from J, with 14 bases between. This CDR3 region has 14 residues. CDR3 amino acids: CASSGQVRRSPLHF. The CDR3 DNA follows: TGTGCCAGCAGTGGACAGGTCCGGAGATCACCCCTCCACTTT.

The chain recombines TRBV27 with TRBJ1-5; 7 positions agree with TRBD1. V shed 6 bases and J 9 bases; nucleotides not matched to a gene: 8. CDR1 is MNHEY and CDR2 is SMNVEV in the germline V gene (reference sequence). The CDR3 extends over 13 amino acids. As DNA, the CDR3 is TGTGCCAGCAGCCTATACCGGGACAGGCCCCAGCATTTT. Its protein is CASSLYRDRPQHF.

V and J are TRBV9 and TRBJ2-2; 9 nucleotides line up with TRBD2. V shed 4 bases, J shed 6 bases, and the junction held 7 bases outside the gene matches. CDR3 length: 15 amino acids. The germline V gene encodes CDR1 SGDLS and CDR2 YYNGEE. CDR3 residues: CASSPSGEAAGELFF. The CDR3 nucleotides read TGTGCCAGCAGCCCTAGCGGGGAGGCGGCCGGGGAGCTGTTTTTT.

The genes are TRBV18 and TRBJ2-1; D might be TRBD1 or TRBD2, each matching 5 bases. Germline V gene data show CDR1 as KGHSH and CDR2 as LQKENI. The CDR3 runs 16 residues. V lost 2 bases, J lost 0 bases, and 11 bases lay in between. Here the CDR3 DNA reads TGTGCCAGCTCACCATTGCCAGGGAGCTCCTACAATGAGCAGTTCTTC. Its translation: CASSPLPGSSYNEQFF.

In its sample, this clone was seen once. In DNA form, the CDR3 reads TGTGCCCGGCTGGTAGGGACCTCCTACGAGCAGTACTTC. Protein sequence: CARLVGTSYEQYF. The chain links TRBV19 to TRBJ2-7; the D call may be TRBD1 or TRBD2 (5 bases each). This CDR3 contains 13 residues. The germline gives CDR1 LNHDA, CDR2 SQIVND (reference sequence). Trimming shortened V by 11 bases and J by 0 bases, and 14 bases separated the two germline ends.

This sequence joins TRBV7-9 and TRBJ2-7; no clear D gene. V was pared by 3 bases and J by 3 bases, with 9 bases between. The CDR3 is 13 amino acids. Germline V CDR1 and CDR2: SEHNR, FQNEAQ (reference sequence). CDR3 residues: CASSFRVGYEQYF. The CDR3 DNA sequence: TGTGCCAGCAGCTTCCGTGTGGGCTACGAGCAGTACTTC.

The chain links TRBV24-1 to TRBJ2-1; 7 bases are shared with TRBD1. V shed 10 bases and J 3 bases; nucleotides not matched to a gene: 5. The germline CDR1 and CDR2 sequences are KGHDR and SFDVKD. The CDR3 has 13 residues. CDR3 in amino acids: CATSGGNYNEQFF. CDR3 in DNA: TGTGCCACGTCAGGGGGAAACTACAATGAGCAGTTCTTC.

The rearrangement links TRBV18 to TRBJ1-1; D unclear. CDR1 and CDR2 from the germline V gene are KGHSH and LQKENI. The V end lost 4 bases, the J end lost 4 bases, and 13 bases lay between the germline ends. The CDR3 is made up of 14 amino acids. CDR3 nucleotide sequence: TGTGCCAGCTCACGCGAGACACAATCCACTGAAGCTTTCTTT. Translated: CASSRETQSTEAFF.

This chain connects TRBV5-4 to TRBJ2-7; TRBD2 is a possible D gene (5 bases). Trimming took off 0 bases at V and 2 bases at J, with 6 bases between the two ends. Per the germline V gene, CDR1 is SGHNT and CDR2 is YYREEE (reference sequence). The CDR3 loop spans 13 amino acids. Here the CDR3 reads CASSLAGTYEQYF. For the CDR3, the DNA is TGTGCCAGCAGCTTGGCCGGGACCTACGAGCAGTACTTC.

The chain employs TRBV24-1 and TRBJ1-2, with D unresolved. The CDR3 length is 12 residues. Germline CDR1 is KGHDR and CDR2 is SFDVKD. V lost 3 bases to trimming and J lost 1 base, with 2 bases between them. The CDR3 protein is CATSDGNYGYTF. Written as DNA, the CDR3 is TGTGCCACCAGTGATGGTAACTATGGCTACACCTTC.

This clone has only one observation. This chain joins TRBV28 and TRBJ2-5; TRBD2 is a possible D gene (6 bases). V lost 10 bases, J lost 3 bases, and 12 bases lay in between. This CDR3 has 12 residues. Per germline, CDR1 MDHEN and CDR2 SYDVKM. The CDR3 reads CATLGGKETQYF. The CDR3 DNA reads TGTGCCACCCTGGGGGGTAAAGAGACCCAGTACTTC.

This clone was recorded only once. The chain is built from TRBV30 and TRBJ1-6, with D possibly TRBD1 on 6 matching bases. The CDR3 runs to 13 residues. Trimming stripped 6 bases from V and 7 bases from J, with 13 bases between. Germline assignment: CDR1 GTSNPN and CDR2 SVGIG (reference sequence). In DNA, the CDR3 is TGTGCCTGTGGAACAGGGCGGAATTCACCCCTCCACTTT. This sequence encodes CACGTGRNSPLHF.

The chain combines TRBV11-1 with TRBJ1-1; 7 positions agree with TRBD1. CDR3 length equals 12 residues. Germline V gives CDR1 SGHAT, CDR2 FQDESV (reference sequence). J gave up 5 bases and V 5 bases, and 2 bases lay outside the gene matches. The CDR3 region is CASSPQGTEAFF. The CDR3 DNA reads as TGTGCCAGCAGCCCACAGGGGACTGAAGCTTTCTTT.

The V and J genes are TRBV4-2 and TRBJ2-7; perhaps TRBD1 as D (8 bases). Germline V CDR1 and CDR2: LGHNA, YNFKEQ. This CDR3 has 15 residues. Trimming left V 2 bases short and J 4 bases short, with 15 bases between. The DNA for the CDR3 is TGTGCCAGCAGCCAAACAACAGGGGGAGGGTACGAGCAGTACTTC. It yields the protein CASSQTTGGGYEQYF.

This rearrangement joins TRBV14 to TRBJ1-2; D gene uncertain. Looked up from germline, CDR1 is SGHDN and CDR2 is FVKESK. This CDR3 is built from 13 residues. V dropped 4 bases and J dropped 4 bases, with 10 bases sitting between them. CDR3 nucleotide sequence: TGTGCCAGCAGCCCGGGGTCCTCCTATGGCTACACCTTC. Protein sequence: CASSPGSSYGYTF.

The chain is built from TRBV5-6 and TRBJ2-2; 9 bases map to TRBD2. Germline CDR1 reads SGHDT; CDR2 reads YYEEEE. The trim removed 7 bases at V and 8 bases at J, leaving 9 bases unmatched. The CDR3 runs to 14 residues. The CDR3 nucleotides read TGTGCCAGCGGACCGGGACTAGCTGCGGGGGAGCTGTTTTTT. Protein sequence: CASGPGLAAGELFF.

The chain joins TRBV19 to TRBJ1-6, with a weak D call TRBD1 (6 bases). CDR3 length: 14 amino acids. The V end lost 6 bases, the J end lost 2 bases, and 8 bases lay between the germline ends. Per germline, CDR1 LNHDA and CDR2 SQIVND (reference sequence). The CDR3 coding sequence is TGTGCCAGTAGCTGGACAGCCTATAATTCACCCCTCCACTTT. Protein: CASSWTAYNSPLHF.

The chain links TRBV5-5 to TRBJ2-1, with D uncertain. The V end was cut by 3 bases, the J end by 6 bases, with 7 bases between. CDR3 length: 12 residues. Germline V gene data show CDR1 as SGHKS and CDR2 as YYEKEE (reference sequence). In nucleotides, the CDR3 is TGTGCCAGCAGCTCCCCCGTCAATGAGCAGTTCTTC. This codes for CASSSPVNEQFF.

The genes are TRBV18 and TRBJ2-5; D call uncertain. Trimming removed 2 bases at V and 2 bases at J, with 9 bases between. The CDR3 consists of 14 residues. Per the germline V gene, CDR1 is KGHSH and CDR2 is LQKENI. The CDR3 reads CASSPKTFQETQYF. CDR3 nucleotides: TGTGCCAGCTCACCAAAGACCTTTCAAGAGACCCAGTACTTC.

V is TRBV5-6 and J is TRBJ2-5, with 8 bases lining up with TRBD1. V dropped 0 bases and J dropped 2; count of bases not matched to a gene: 9. The CDR3 covers 17 residues. Per the germline V gene, CDR1 is SGHDT and CDR2 is YYEEEE. DNA of the CDR3: TGTGCCAGCAGCTTGGCCCTGGGACAGGCGTCACAAGAGACCCAGTACTTC. Translating gives CASSLALGQASQETQYF. The variable domain in full, completed from reference TRBV5-6 and TRBJ2-5, reads DAGVTQSPTHLIKTRGQQVTLRCSPKSGHDTVSWYQQALGQGPQFIFQYYEEEERQRGNFPDRFSGHQFPNYSSELNVNALLLGDSALYLCASSLALGQASQETQYFGPGTRLLVL.

The chain is built from TRBV11-2 and TRBJ2-1, with D unclear. The V end lost 4 bases, the J end lost 6 bases, and 7 bases lay between the germline ends. Germline V gives CDR1 SGHAT, CDR2 FQNNGV. CDR3 length: 12 residues. CDR3 in DNA: TGTGCCAGCAGCTCGACATTCAATGAGCAGTTCTTC. Translating gives CASSSTFNEQFF.

V usage is TRBV7-9 and J usage is TRBJ1-5; D unclear. Per the germline V gene, CDR1 is SEHNR and CDR2 is FQNEAQ (reference sequence). Trimming pared 7 bases from V and 2 bases from J, leaving 27 bases between. The CDR3 contains 19 residues. CDR3 protein: CASNETESETGSGNQPQHF. CDR3 in DNA: TGTGCCAGCAACGAAACGGAGAGTGAAACGGGGTCAGGCAATCAGCCCCAGCATTTT.